Listed below are T cell receptor beta chains from one sample, sequenced in a study of radiation and T cells in renal cell carcinoma. Profiling relied on immunoSEQ multiplex PCR, and the TCRdb table lists in-frame clones only, not all of them. The sample consists of about 5,600 clones, roughly two thirds of them appearing once. Sequenced material: tumor tissue, taken from a patient whose treatment was nephrectomy without radiotherapy. All receptors come from a human donor with renal cell carcinoma. Each CDR3 is given without its conserved first and last residue. The size of a clone is reported for some rows only, either as once, few or many, or as a class for expanded clones.

v_call clone_size cdr3_aa
TRBV29-1 medium-sized SGANTGELF
TRBV7-8 NA ASSLFLGPDQPQH
TRBV5-4 NA ASSPRPGSADTQY
TRBV4-2 NA ASSQDLWPPRDRGLETQY
TRBV5-6 NA ASSLSQLHSPLH
TRBV7-9 NA ASSLGAGLEQF
TRBV15 NA ATSRGRDSYGYT
TRBV7-9 NA ASSLSYYGYT
TRBV9 NA ASSLGLGTSGRHNEQF
TRBV19 NA ASSITPGQGTGELF
TRBV28 NA ASSDLPRTVTYEQY
TRBV23-1 NA AIAIGAGDDKNIQY
TRBV7-1 once ASSPTGTANVLT
TRBV19 medium-sized ASSMTSGTLTYEQY
TRBV10-2 NA ASSWGPPGETQY
TRBV7-2 NA ASSSKREYSTDTQY
TRBV7-2 NA ASSLDGTQPQH
TRBV10-2 NA ASRSAGVGGNEQF
TRBV27 NA ASSLSGDRTRYGYT
TRBV5-1 NA ASSPSGRLGHTDTQY
TRBV7-3 NA ASSSDFTDTQY
TRBV18 NA ASSPAANYEQY
TRBV20-1 few SAALSETQY